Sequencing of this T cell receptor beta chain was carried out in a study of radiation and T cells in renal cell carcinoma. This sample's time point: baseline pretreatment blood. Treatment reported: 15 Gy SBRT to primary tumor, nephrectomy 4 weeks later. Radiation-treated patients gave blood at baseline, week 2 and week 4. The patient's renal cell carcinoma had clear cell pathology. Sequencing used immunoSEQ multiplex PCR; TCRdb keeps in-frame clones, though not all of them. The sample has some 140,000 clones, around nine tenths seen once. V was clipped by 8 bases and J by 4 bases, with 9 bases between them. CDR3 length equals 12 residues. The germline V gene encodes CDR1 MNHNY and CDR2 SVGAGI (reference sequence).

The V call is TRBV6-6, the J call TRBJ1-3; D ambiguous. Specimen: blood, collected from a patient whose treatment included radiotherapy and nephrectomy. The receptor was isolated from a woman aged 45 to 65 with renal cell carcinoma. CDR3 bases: TGTGCCAGCGGTTTGGGGGGAAACACCATATATTTT. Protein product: CASGLGGNTIYF.